A single sample gave rise to the 21 T cell receptor beta chains below, sequenced in a study of read filtering for tumor transcriptome and immune sequencing. The library was built from around 400 ng RNA with molecular barcoded adaptors for alpha/delta and beta/gamma chains. A single record per CDR3 protein comes from TCRdb applying MiXCR to the reads. Altogether roughly 90,000 distinct CDR3 sequences are present, 20% to 25% being singletons, with the ten largest covering 9.5% to 12%. Sequenced input: a population of CD138-negative cells sorted from bone marrow. The receptors shown here come from a donor at least 40 years old with multiple myeloma.

About this clonotype itself: A much more abundant neighbour one base away suggests this may be a read error. The chain employs TRBV27 and TRBJ2-2, with no clear D. The CDR3 sequence is 12 residues long. CDR1 is MNHEY, CDR2 SMNVEV, per germline (reference sequence). Deletions cut 8 bases from V and 5 bases from J, with 9 bases between. CDR3 sequence (DNA): TGTGCCAGCGGTAGGTGGACCGGGGAGCTGTTTTTT. This codes for CASGRWTGELFF.

This clonotype has a count of ten or more. This chain joins TRBV12-3 or TRBV12-4 and TRBJ1-5, with 12 positions matching TRBD1. This CDR3 spans 16 amino acids. Germline trimming cut 1 base from V and 3 bases from J; bases unmatched to any gene: 1. This CDR3 reads CASSLVGQGANQPQHF. The CDR3 DNA reads TGTGCCAGCAGTTTAGTGGGACAGGGGGCCAATCAGCCCCAGCATTTT.

This clonotype occurred many times. This chain connects TRBV6-4 to TRBJ2-1; maybe TRBD2 (6 bases). The CDR3 loop spans 16 amino acids. Trimming shortened V by 0 bases and J by 0 bases, and 9 bases separated the two germline ends. CDR1 is MRHNA, CDR2 SNTAGT, per germline. CDR3 nucleotide sequence: TGTGCCAGCAGTGACTCGGGGGGTTTCTCCTACAATGAGCAGTTCTTC. It yields the protein CASSDSGGFSYNEQFF.

In its sample, this clonotype was seen many times. The chain combines TRBV27 with TRBJ2-1; TRBD2 matches at 10 bases. V lost 4 bases and J lost 4; bases outside the gene matches: 7. The CDR3 is 16 amino acids. Germline lookup yields CDR1 MNHEY and CDR2 SMNVEV (reference sequence). This chain's CDR3 is CASSSLSGGAYNEQFF. The CDR3, as DNA: TGTGCCAGCAGTTCCCTAAGCGGGGGGGCATACAATGAGCAGTTCTTC.

This clonotype has a handful of counts. The DNA of the CDR3 is TGTGCCAGCAGGGGACAGGGAAGGAACACTGAAGCTTTCTTT. This sequence encodes CASRGQGRNTEAFF. V is TRBV6-2 or TRBV6-3 and J is TRBJ1-1, with 9 bases that match TRBD1. Germline trimming cut 6 bases from V and 1 base from J; bases unmatched to any gene: 3. This CDR3 contains 14 residues. From germline, CDR1 is MNHEY and CDR2 SVGEGT.

This clonotype was observed many times. The chain carries TRBV29-1 and TRBJ1-1, with D possibly matching TRBD1 (5 bases). Germline-derived CDR1 and CDR2 are SQVTM and ANQGSEA. This CDR3 region has 14 residues. V was shortened by 1 base and J by 6 bases, with 15 bases between the two germline ends. The CDR3 DNA sequence: TGCAGCGTTGAAGGAACCGCCAGGGCCTCTGAAGCTTTCTTT. Its protein is CSVEGTARASEAFF.

Notes on this clonotype: This may stem from a read error, because a much larger clone lies one nucleotide away. The chain links TRBV7-9 to TRBJ2-7, with D perhaps TRBD1 (5 bases). The CDR3 is 12 amino acids. Deletions cut 5 bases from V and 5 bases from J, with 10 bases between. Germline assignment: CDR1 SEHNR and CDR2 FQNEAQ (reference sequence). CDR3 residues: CASSPRANEQYF. CDR3 nucleotides: TGTGCCAGCAGCCCCAGGGCAAACGAGCAGTACTTC.

This clonotype came up many times. The genes are TRBV6-5 and TRBJ2-1; D might be TRBD2 (6 bases). The CDR3 spans 15 residues. Per germline, CDR1 MNHEY and CDR2 SVGAGI. The ends were cut back, 0 bases at V and 9 bases at J, with 15 bases in the middle. The CDR3, as DNA: TGTGCCAGCAGTTACTCAGGCAGCCGGAGGGGTGAGCAGTTCTTC. Its translation is CASSYSGSRRGEQFF.

This clonotype came up many times. This sequence joins TRBV10-2 and TRBJ2-2; D is unclear. In germline, CDR1 is WSHSY, CDR2 SAAADI. The CDR3 is 11 residues long. V lost 7 bases and J 6 bases, leaving 6 bases between the germline ends. CDR3 residues: CASNEAGELFF. CDR3 nucleotide sequence: TGCGCCAGCAATGAAGCCGGGGAGCTGTTTTTT.

This clonotype was seen ten or more times. The rearrangement joins TRBV5-1 to TRBJ2-3; D may match TRBD1 or TRBD2 (5 bases each). Germline assignment: CDR1 SGHRS and CDR2 YFSETQ. The V end was cut by 0 bases, the J end by 2 bases, with 16 bases between. This CDR3 has 17 amino acids. In DNA, the CDR3 is TGCGCCAGCAGCTTGGCATCGGGGCCTTTAACCACAGATACGCAGTATTTT. The encoded protein is CASSLASGPLTTDTQYF.

This clonotype was observed many times. The chain links TRBV4-1 to TRBJ1-4; D is unresolved. The V gene's germline CDR1 is MGHRA and CDR2 YSYEKL. V was pared by 5 bases and J by 7 bases, with 17 bases between. The CDR3 length is 15 residues. CDR3 amino acids: CASSASGKLFEKLFF. The CDR3 DNA reads TGCGCCAGCAGCGCCTCGGGGAAACTTTTTGAAAAACTGTTTTTT.

The sample holds many counts of this clonotype. V is TRBV5-1 and J is TRBJ2-5, with 9 bases matching TRBD2. CDR3 length: 13 residues. V lost 5 bases, J lost 5 bases, and 4 bases stayed unmatched. From germline, CDR1 is SGHRS and CDR2 YFSETQ. The CDR3 here is CASSLAGRETQYF. The CDR3 coding sequence is TGCGCCAGCAGTCTAGCGGGGAGGGAGACCCAGTACTTC. Looking up the rest from reference TRBV5-1 and TRBJ2-5 gives the full variable domain: KAGVTQTPRYLIKTRGQQVTLSCSPISGHRSVSWYQQTPGQGLQFLFEYFSETQRNKGNFPGRFSGRQFSNSRSEMNVSTLELGDSALYLCASSLAGRETQYFGPGTRLLVL.

This clonotype showed up many times. The rearrangement uses TRBV12-3 or TRBV12-4 and TRBJ2-7, with D possibly being TRBD1 (5 bases). Deletions cut 6 bases from V and 5 bases from J, with 8 bases between. The CDR3 length is 11 residues. CDR3 region: CASRQVDEQYF. CDR3 nucleotide sequence: TGTGCCAGCAGACAGGTGGACGAGCAGTACTTC.

This clonotype showed up many times. The chain has TRBV11-2 and TRBJ2-2, with TRBD1 matching 9 bases. Germline lookup yields CDR1 SGHAT and CDR2 FQNNGV. Trimming at V came to 5 bases and at J to 5 bases, leaving 6 bases not matched to a gene. This CDR3 comprises 15 residues. CDR3: CASSPQGARTGELFF. The DNA for the CDR3 is TGTGCCAGCAGCCCACAGGGGGCGAGGACCGGGGAGCTGTTTTTT.

There are many counts of this clonotype. The V gene is TRBV5-6, the J gene TRBJ1-5; D is undetermined. Germline CDR1 and CDR2: SGHDT and YYEEEE. The CDR3 totals 15 residues. V was pared by 4 bases and J by 2 bases, with 13 bases between. CDR3 region: CASSAGPWGNQPQHF. The CDR3 DNA reads as TGTGCCAGCAGCGCCGGTCCCTGGGGCAATCAGCCCCAGCATTTT.

Points on this clonotype: With a much larger clone just one base away, this may be a read error. CDR3 nucleotide sequence: TGTGCCAGCAGCCCGGGACATTCGGCAGAGACCCAGTACTTC. This sequence encodes CASSPGHSAETQYF. The V and J genes are TRBV11-3 and TRBJ2-5; a weak D match, TRBD1 (6 bases). This CDR3 spans 14 amino acids. V was shortened by 5 bases and J by 4 bases, with 14 bases between the two germline ends. Per germline, CDR1 SGHNT and CDR2 YENEEA.

This clonotype has at least ten counts. The V and J genes are TRBV29-1 and TRBJ1-4, with D tentatively TRBD1 (5 bases). CDR3 length: 15 amino acids. Between the trimmed V and J ends, which lost 7 bases and 3 bases, there was a span of 18 bases. Germline-derived CDR1 and CDR2 are SQVTM and ANQGSEA. CDR3 bases: TGCAGCGCCAGACAGTCGGTTCAGGCTAATGAAAAACTGTTTTTT. Protein sequence: CSARQSVQANEKLFF.

This clonotype was seen a few times. The chain recombines TRBV29-1 with TRBJ1-5, with no clear D. The germline CDR1 and CDR2 sequences are SQVTM and ANQGSEA. V gave up 2 bases and J gave up 3 bases, with 8 bases separating them. The CDR3 extends over 13 amino acids. CDR3 in DNA: TGCAGCGTTGAAAACGGCTACAATCAGCCCCAGCATTTT. Encoded protein: CSVENGYNQPQHF.

In its sample, this clonotype was seen many times. The chain joins TRBV28 to TRBJ2-5; 9 bases map to TRBD1. This CDR3 is 16 amino acids long. The germline V gene encodes CDR1 MDHEN and CDR2 SYDVKM. With 2 bases clipped from V and 2 bases from J, the junction kept 6 bases outside the gene matches. CDR3 loop: CASSLGGTGNQETQYF. The CDR3 DNA sequence: TGTGCCAGCAGTTTAGGGGGGACAGGGAATCAAGAGACCCAGTACTTC.

The table lists this clonotype with many counts. The V gene is TRBV5-1, the J gene TRBJ1-2; D possibly corresponds to TRBD1 (5 bases). CDR1 and CDR2 (germline): SGHRS, YFSETQ. The CDR3 is 16 amino acids. With 2 bases removed from V and 2 bases from J, the gap between germline ends came to 16 bases. The CDR3 is CASSLSHGEGNYGYTF. The DNA for the CDR3 is TGCGCCAGCAGCTTATCCCACGGGGAGGGGAACTATGGCTACACCTTC.

Worth noting for this clonotype: This may arise from a read error, as a much more abundant clone is one base away. CDR3 residues: CTTQWGSNEKLFF. CDR3 in DNA: TGTACCACCCAGTGGGGATCTAATGAAAAACTGTTTTTT. The chain combines TRBV25-1 with TRBJ1-4; D ambiguous. The CDR3 is made up of 13 amino acids. CDR1 MGHDK and CDR2 SYGVNS come from the germline V gene.